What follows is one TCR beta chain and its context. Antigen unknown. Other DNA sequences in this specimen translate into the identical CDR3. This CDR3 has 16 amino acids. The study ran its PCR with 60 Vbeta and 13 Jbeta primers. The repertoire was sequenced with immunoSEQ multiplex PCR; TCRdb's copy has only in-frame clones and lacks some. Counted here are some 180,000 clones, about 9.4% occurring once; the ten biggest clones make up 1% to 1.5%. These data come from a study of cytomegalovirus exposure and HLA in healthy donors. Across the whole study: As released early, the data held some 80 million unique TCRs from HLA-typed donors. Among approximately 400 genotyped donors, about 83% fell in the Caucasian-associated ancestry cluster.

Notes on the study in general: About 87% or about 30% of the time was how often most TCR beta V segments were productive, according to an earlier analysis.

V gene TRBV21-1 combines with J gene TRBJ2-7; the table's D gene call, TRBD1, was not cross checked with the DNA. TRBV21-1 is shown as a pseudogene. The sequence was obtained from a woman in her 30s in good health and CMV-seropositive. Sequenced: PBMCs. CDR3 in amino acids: CASSNLFQGITYEQYF. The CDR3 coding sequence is TGTGCCAGCAGCAATCTATTCCAGGGAATAACCTACGAGCAGTACTTC.